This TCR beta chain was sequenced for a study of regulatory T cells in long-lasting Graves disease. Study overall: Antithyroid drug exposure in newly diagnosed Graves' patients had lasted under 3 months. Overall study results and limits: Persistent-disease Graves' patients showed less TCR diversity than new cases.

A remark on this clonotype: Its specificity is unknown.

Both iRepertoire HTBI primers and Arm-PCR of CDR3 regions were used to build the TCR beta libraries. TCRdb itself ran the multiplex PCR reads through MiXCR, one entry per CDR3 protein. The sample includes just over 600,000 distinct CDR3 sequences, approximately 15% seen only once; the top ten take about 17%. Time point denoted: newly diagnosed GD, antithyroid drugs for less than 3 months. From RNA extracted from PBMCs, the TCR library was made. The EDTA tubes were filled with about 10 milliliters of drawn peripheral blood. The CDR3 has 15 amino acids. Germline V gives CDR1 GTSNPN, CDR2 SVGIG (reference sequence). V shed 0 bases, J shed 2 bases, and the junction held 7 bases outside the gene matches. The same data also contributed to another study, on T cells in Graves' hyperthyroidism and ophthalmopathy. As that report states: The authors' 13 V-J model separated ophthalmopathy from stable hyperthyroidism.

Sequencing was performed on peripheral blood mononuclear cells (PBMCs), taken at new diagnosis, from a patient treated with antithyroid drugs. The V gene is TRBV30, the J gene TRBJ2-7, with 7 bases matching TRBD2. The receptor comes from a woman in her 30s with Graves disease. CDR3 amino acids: CAWSVALAVTYEQYF. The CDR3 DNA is TGTGCCTGGAGTGTAGCGCTAGCGGTAACCTACGAGCAGTACTTC.